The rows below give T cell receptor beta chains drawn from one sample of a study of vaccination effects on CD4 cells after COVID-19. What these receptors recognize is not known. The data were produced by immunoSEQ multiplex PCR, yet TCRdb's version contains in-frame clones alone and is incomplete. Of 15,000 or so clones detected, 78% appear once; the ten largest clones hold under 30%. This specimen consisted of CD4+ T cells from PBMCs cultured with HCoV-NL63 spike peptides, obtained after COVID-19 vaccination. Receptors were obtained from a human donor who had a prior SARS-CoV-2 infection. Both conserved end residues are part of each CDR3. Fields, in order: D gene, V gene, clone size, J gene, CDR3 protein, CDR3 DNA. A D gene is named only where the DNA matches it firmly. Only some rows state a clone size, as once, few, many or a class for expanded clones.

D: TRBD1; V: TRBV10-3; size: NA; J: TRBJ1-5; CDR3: CAISESTQLLRDRGEWSNQPQHF; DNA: TGTGCCATCAGTGAGTCCACCCAACTCCTCCGGGACAGGGGGGAGTGGAGCAATCAGCCCCAGCATTTT
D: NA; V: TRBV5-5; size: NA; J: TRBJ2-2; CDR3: CASSLGEGSTGELFF; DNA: TGTGCCAGCAGCTTGGGCGAGGGCAGCACCGGGGAGCTGTTTTTT
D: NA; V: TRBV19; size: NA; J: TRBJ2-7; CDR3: CASSAGSYEQYF; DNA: TGTGCCAGTAGTGCCGGTTCCTACGAGCAGTACTTC
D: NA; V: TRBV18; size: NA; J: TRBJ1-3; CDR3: CASSLGTRNAGNTIYF; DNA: TGTGCCAGCTCACTAGGGACCAGGAACGCGGGAAACACCATATATTTT
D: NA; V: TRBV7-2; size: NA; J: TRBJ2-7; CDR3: CASSLVYVTYEQYF; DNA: TGTGCCAGCAGCTTAGTATACGTGACCTACGAGCAGTACTTC
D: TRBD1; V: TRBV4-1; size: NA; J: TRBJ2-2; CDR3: CASSQRTTGANTGELFF; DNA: TGCGCCAGCAGCCAACGGACGACAGGGGCGAACACCGGGGAGCTGTTTTTT
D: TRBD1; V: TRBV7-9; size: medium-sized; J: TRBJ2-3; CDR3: CAGGNRGWTDTQYF; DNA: TGTGCCGGGGGAAACAGGGGGTGGACAGATACGCAGTATTTT
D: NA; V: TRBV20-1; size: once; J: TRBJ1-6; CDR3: CSASSGPYISPLHF; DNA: TGCAGTGCTAGTTCCGGGCCCTATATTTCACCCCTCCACTTT
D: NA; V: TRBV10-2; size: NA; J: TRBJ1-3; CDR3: CASSPASGAGNTIYF; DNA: TGCGCCAGCAGTCCCGCCTCAGGGGCTGGAAACACCATATATTTT
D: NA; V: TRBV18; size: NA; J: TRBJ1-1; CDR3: CASSTTVNTEAFF; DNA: TGTGCCAGCTCAACGACAGTGAACACTGAAGCTTTCTTT
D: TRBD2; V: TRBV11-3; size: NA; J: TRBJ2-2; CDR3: CASSHPRGSNTGELFF; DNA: TGTGCCAGCAGCCACCCGCGGGGGTCGAACACCGGGGAGCTGTTTTTT
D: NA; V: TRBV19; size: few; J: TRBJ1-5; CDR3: CASSIFQRGSQPQHF; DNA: TGTGCCAGTAGTATATTCCAGAGAGGGAGTCAGCCCCAGCATTTT
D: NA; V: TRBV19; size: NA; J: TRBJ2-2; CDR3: CASRRGLMGGELFF; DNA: TGTGCCAGTAGGAGGGGGTTAATGGGCGGGGAGCTGTTTTTT
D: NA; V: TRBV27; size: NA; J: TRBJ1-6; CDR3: CASSLGGNSPLHF; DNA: TGTGCCAGCAGTTTAGGGGGAAATTCACCCCTCCACTTT
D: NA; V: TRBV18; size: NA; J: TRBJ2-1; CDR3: CASSPNYYNEQFF; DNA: TGTGCCAGCTCACCAAACTATTACAATGAGCAGTTCTTC
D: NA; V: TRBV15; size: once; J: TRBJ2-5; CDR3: CATSRRDGTGETQYF; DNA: TGTGCCACCAGCAGACGCGACGGGACCGGGGAGACCCAGTACTTC
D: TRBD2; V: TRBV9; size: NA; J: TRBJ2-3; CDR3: CASSVVSGSGTDTQYF; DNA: TGTGCCAGCAGCGTAGTTAGCGGGAGCGGGACAGATACGCAGTATTTT
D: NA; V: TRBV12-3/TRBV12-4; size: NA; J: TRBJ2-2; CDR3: CASMVTGELFF; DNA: TGTGCCAGCATGGTGACCGGGGAGCTGTTTTTT
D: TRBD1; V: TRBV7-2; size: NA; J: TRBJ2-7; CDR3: CASSLMGQGQTYQYF; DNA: TGTGCCAGCAGCTTAATGGGACAGGGGCAAACCTACCAGTACTTC
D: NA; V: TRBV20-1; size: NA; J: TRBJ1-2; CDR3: CSASKGFSMGYTF; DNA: TGCAGTGCTAGTAAAGGGTTCTCTATGGGCTACACCTTC
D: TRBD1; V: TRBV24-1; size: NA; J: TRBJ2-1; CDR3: CATSKGQGHYNEQFF; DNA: TGTGCCACCAGTAAGGGACAGGGGCACTACAATGAGCAGTTCTTC
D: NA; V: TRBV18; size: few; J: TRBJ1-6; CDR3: CASSPRPKVDSPLHF; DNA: TGTGCCAGCTCACCACGGCCCAAGGTGGATTCACCCCTCCACTTT
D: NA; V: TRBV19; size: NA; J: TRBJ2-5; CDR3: CASSKTGVEETQYF; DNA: TGTGCCAGTAGCAAGACTGGAGTCGAAGAGACCCAGTACTTC
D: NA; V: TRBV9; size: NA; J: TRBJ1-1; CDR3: CASSTTTSWNTEAFF; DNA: TGTGCCAGCAGCACAACGACGAGTTGGAACACTGAAGCTTTCTTT
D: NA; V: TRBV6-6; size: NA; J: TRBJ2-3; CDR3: CASSYADTQYF; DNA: TGTGCCAGCAGTTATGCGGATACGCAGTATTTT
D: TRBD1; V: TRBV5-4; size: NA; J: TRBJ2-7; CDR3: CASSLSGTGVEQYF; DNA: TGTGCCAGCAGCTTATCCGGGACAGGGGTCGAGCAGTACTTC
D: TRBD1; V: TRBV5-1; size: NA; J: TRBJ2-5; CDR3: CASSLDRGRETQYF; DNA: TGCGCCAGCAGCTTGGACAGGGGGCGCGAGACCCAGTACTTC
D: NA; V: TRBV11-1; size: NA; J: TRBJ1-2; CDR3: CASSPTGTDLYGYTF; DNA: TGTGCCAGCAGCCCAACCGGGACGGACCTCTATGGCTACACCTTC
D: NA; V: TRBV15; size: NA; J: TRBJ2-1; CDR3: CATSRELPGFRYNEQFF; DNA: TGTGCCACCAGCAGAGAACTGCCAGGGTTTCGTTACAATGAGCAGTTCTTC
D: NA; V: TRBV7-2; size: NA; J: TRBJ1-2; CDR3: CASSAQGQFSAGYTF; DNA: TGTGCCAGCAGCGCACAGGGCCAATTTTCGGCTGGCTACACCTTC
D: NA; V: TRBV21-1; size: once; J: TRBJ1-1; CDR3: CASPKGHSGVSNTEAFF; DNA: TGTGCCAGCCCAAAAGGACACTCGGGAGTTTCGAACACTGAAGCTTTCTTT
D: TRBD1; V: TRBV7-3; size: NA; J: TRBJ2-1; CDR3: CASSQNSGQGVNNEQFF; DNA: TGTGCCAGCAGCCAGAACTCCGGACAGGGTGTTAACAATGAGCAGTTCTTC
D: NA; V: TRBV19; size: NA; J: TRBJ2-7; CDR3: CASSIGGSLRTYEQYF; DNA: TGTGCCAGTAGTATAGGCGGCAGCCTGAGAACCTACGAGCAGTACTTC
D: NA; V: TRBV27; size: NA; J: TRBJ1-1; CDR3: CASSVGPRRVAFF; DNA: TGTGCCAGCAGTGTGGGCCCCAGGAGGGTGGCTTTCTTT
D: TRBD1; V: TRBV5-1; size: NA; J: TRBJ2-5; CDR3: CASSLGTGGETQYF; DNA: TGCGCCAGCAGCCTCGGGACAGGGGGAGAGACCCAGTACTTC
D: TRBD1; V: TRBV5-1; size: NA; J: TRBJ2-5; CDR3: CASSKMTGSLETQYF; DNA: TGCGCCAGCAGCAAAATGACAGGGTCACTCGAGACCCAGTACTTC
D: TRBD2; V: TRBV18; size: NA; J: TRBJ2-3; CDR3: CASSPLGLAGATTDTQYF; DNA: TGTGCCAGCTCACCTCTCGGACTAGCGGGAGCGACCACAGATACGCAGTATTTT
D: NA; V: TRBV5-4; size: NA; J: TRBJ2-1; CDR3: CASSLEGDSYNEQFF; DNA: TGTGCCAGCAGCTTGGAAGGGGACTCCTACAATGAGCAGTTCTTC
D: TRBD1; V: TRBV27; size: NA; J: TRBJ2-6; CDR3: CASSLSGWDRSVLTF; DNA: TGTGCCAGCAGTTTGTCGGGCTGGGACAGAAGCGTCCTGACTTTC
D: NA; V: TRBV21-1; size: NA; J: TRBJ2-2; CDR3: CASSNGKLAGRNTGELFF; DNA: TGTGCCAGCAGCAATGGGAAGCTAGCGGGTAGGAACACCGGGGAGCTGTTTTTT
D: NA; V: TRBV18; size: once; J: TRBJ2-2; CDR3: CASSPPGEGATGELFF; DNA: TGTGCCAGCTCACCACCGGGAGAGGGCGCCACCGGGGAGCTGTTTTTT
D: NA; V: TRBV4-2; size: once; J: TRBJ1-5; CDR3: CASSLSGGIWQPQHF; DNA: TGTGCCAGCAGCCTCAGCGGGGGGATTTGGCAGCCCCAGCATTTT
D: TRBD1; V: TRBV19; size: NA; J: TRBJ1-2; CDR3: CASGGQGQRSNYGYTF; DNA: TGTGCCAGTGGGGGGCAGGGACAGAGATCTAACTATGGCTACACCTTC
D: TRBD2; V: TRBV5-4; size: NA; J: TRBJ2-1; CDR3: CASSPRRTSGNYNEQFF; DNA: TGTGCCAGCAGCCCAAGGAGGACTAGCGGGAATTACAATGAGCAGTTCTTC
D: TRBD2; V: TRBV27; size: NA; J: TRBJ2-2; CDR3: CASSPQGGRWTGELFF; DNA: TGTGCCAGCAGCCCGCAGGGCGGGAGGTGGACCGGGGAGCTGTTTTTT
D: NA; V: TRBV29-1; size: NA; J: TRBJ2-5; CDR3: CSVSRQGRETQYF; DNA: TGCAGCGTGTCAAGGCAGGGTCGGGAGACCCAGTACTTC
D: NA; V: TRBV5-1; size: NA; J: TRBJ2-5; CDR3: CASRGDQETQYF; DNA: TGCGCCAGTAGGGGGGACCAAGAGACCCAGTACTTC
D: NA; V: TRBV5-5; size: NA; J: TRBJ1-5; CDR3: CASGLQNQPQHF; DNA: TGTGCCAGCGGGCTCCAGAATCAGCCCCAGCATTTT
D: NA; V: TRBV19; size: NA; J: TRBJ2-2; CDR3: CASRVWTPGGELFF; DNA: TGTGCCAGTAGGGTTTGGACCCCAGGCGGGGAGCTGTTTTTT